The 9 T cell receptor beta chains given below trace back to one sample, sequenced in a study of patients and donors after allogeneic stem cell transplantation. TCRdb recomputed calls from the RT-PCR reads with MiXCR, one row per CDR3 protein. The table shows hundreds of thousands of distinct CDR3 sequences, with approximately 16% occurring only once. Sequencing input: blood, either unsorted or a sorted T cell fraction (not recorded which). The receptors derive from a human donor who was either an allogeneic HSCT recipient or a stem cell or donor lymphocyte infusion donor (not recorded which). It is not recorded whose cells these are; they may come from a transplant donor.

This clonotype was observed a few times. V usage is TRBV30 and J usage is TRBJ1-6; D perhaps matches TRBD1 (5 bases). CDR1 and CDR2 from the germline V gene are GTSNPN and SVGIG (reference sequence). V was trimmed by 3 bases and J by 0 bases, leaving 15 bases between them. The CDR3 contains 17 residues. The CDR3 nucleotides are TGTGCCTGGAGCCCGGGCTCCGACAGCTCCTATAATTCACCCCTCCACTTT. It translates to CAWSPGSDSSYNSPLHF.

This clonotype has just a few counts. The chain has TRBV10-3 and TRBJ2-7, with a possible D match to TRBD1 (7 bases). This CDR3 comprises 12 residues. Trimming took off 6 bases at V and 4 bases at J, with 10 bases between the two ends. Germline-derived CDR1 and CDR2 are ENHRY and SYGVKD. CDR3 region: CAIRAGGYEQYF. The DNA of the CDR3 is TGTGCCATCAGGGCAGGGGGGTACGAGCAGTACTTC.

This clonotype was recorded a few times. The chain couples TRBV7-2 to TRBJ2-7; either TRBD1 or TRBD2 may fit D (5 bases each). Germline V gene lookup returns CDR1 SGHTA and CDR2 FQGNSA. The CDR3 spans 14 residues. The V and J ends lost 5 bases and 2 bases respectively, with 13 bases between them. The CDR3: CASSLGRKTYEQYF. CDR3 DNA: TGTGCCAGCAGCCTGGGACGGAAAACCTACGAGCAGTACTTC.

The CDR3 DNA follows: TGCAGTGCCGCGACAGGGGGAACATACTACACCTTC. Its translation: CSAATGGTYYTF. This rearrangement joins TRBV20-1 to TRBJ1-2; 9 nucleotides match TRBD1. Losses at the gene ends were 6 bases for V and 10 bases for J; bases not matched to a gene: 9. The CDR3 contains 12 residues. The V gene's germline CDR1 is DFQATT and CDR2 SNEGSKA (reference sequence).

The chain combines TRBV19 with TRBJ1-1, with unresolved D. The CDR3 is 13 amino acids. V was clipped by 3 bases and J by 10 bases, with 15 bases between them. Germline loops: CDR1 LNHDA, CDR2 SQIVND (reference sequence). The CDR3 coding sequence is TGTGCCAGTAGTATCAACGCCCCACCCACAGCTTTCTTT. Protein: CASSINAPPTAFF.

The rearrangement joins TRBV20-1 to TRBJ1-5, with D possibly matching TRBD1 (5 bases). Germline CDR1 DFQATT, CDR2 SNEGSKA (reference sequence). V was cut by 3 bases and J by 0 bases, with 12 bases left in between. The CDR3 runs to 15 residues. The CDR3 sequence is CSASRAGRSNQPQHF. The CDR3 DNA is TGCAGTGCTAGCCGGGCGGGACGTAGCAATCAGCCCCAGCATTTT.

The chain employs TRBV6-5 and TRBJ1-4; 7 bases align to TRBD1. CDR1 MNHEY and CDR2 SVGAGI come from the germline V gene. The CDR3 runs 17 residues. The J segment lost 8 bases and the V segment lost 0 bases, leaving 12 bases of the junction unmatched. CDR3 bases: TGTGCCAGCAGTTACTCGAGAAGGGGGCGGTCGGTGGAAAAACTGTTTTTT. Residues: CASSYSRRGRSVEKLFF.

This clonotype was counted between two and nine times. V gene TRBV27 combines with J gene TRBJ1-1, with 11 bases fitting TRBD1. J gave up 3 bases and V 5 bases, and 2 bases lay outside the gene matches. From germline, CDR1 is MNHEY and CDR2 SMNVEV (reference sequence). The CDR3 has 14 residues. The CDR3 DNA follows: TGTGCCAGCAGTCCGGACAGGGGGCACACTGAAGCTTTCTTT. Amino acids: CASSPDRGHTEAFF.

This clonotype was seen a few times. The CDR3 bases are TGTGCCAGTAGTTTCAGCGATAGCACAGATACGCAGTATTTT. Amino acid sequence: CASSFSDSTDTQYF. J is TRBJ2-3 and V is TRBV19; D gene ambiguous. Germline V gene data show CDR1 as LNHDA and CDR2 as SQIVND (reference sequence). This CDR3 has 14 residues. Trimming stripped 5 bases from V and 0 bases from J, with 9 bases between.